The 10 T cell receptor beta chains below all came from one sample that was sequenced in a study of glioma-infiltrating T cells. TCR alpha and beta CDR3 regions were amplified from RNA using iRepertoire nested multiplex PCR. TCRdb reprocessed the multiplex PCR reads with MiXCR, giving one entry per CDR3 protein. This table holds more than 350,000 distinct CDR3 sequences, 41% found once. Sequencing was carried out using glioma tissue, nonneoplastic brain tissue, or PBMCs (not recorded which). All receptors derive from a human donor with low-grade glioma or glioblastoma, undergoing nonglioma brain surgery, or in good health (not recorded which).

The chain combines TRBV19 with TRBJ2-7, with TRBD2 matching over 8 bases. CDR1 is LNHDA, CDR2 SQIVND, per germline (reference sequence). This CDR3 has 13 residues. With V trimmed by 10 bases and J by 5 bases, 10 bases remained unmatched. The CDR3 loop reads CATRISGIDEQYF. DNA for the CDR3: TGTGCCACTAGAATTAGCGGGATCGACGAGCAGTACTTC.

This clonotype was found a few times. The CDR3 DNA reads as TGCAGTGCTAGGCGGCTAGCGGGAGGGGGGGGCACAGATACGCAGTATTTT. Translated: CSARRLAGGGGTDTQYF. This rearrangement joins TRBV20-1 to TRBJ2-3; 12 positions match TRBD2. In germline, CDR1 is DFQATT, CDR2 SNEGSKA (reference sequence). The CDR3 has 17 amino acids. V trimming: 3 bases; J trimming: 1 base; junction bases outside the gene matches: 8.

This clonotype turned up a few times. V and J are TRBV11-2 and TRBJ2-3; D unclear. Germline V lookup: CDR1 SGHAT, CDR2 FQNNGV. The CDR3 runs to 14 residues. Trimming left V 7 bases short and J 5 bases short, with 16 bases between. The CDR3 loop reads CASTRRAGLDTQYF. The CDR3 nucleotides read TGTGCCAGCACGCGACGGGCCGGCTTAGATACGCAGTATTTT.

This clonotype was counted ten times or more. This chain links TRBV25-1 with TRBJ2-2, with D possibly being TRBD1 (5 bases). The germline V and J ends were trimmed by 3 bases and 4 bases, with 15 bases remaining between them. Germline V gives CDR1 MGHDK, CDR2 SYGVNS. The CDR3 has 16 residues. CDR3 protein: CASSDTTGASTGELFF. For the CDR3, the DNA is TGTGCCAGCAGTGACACCACAGGAGCAAGCACCGGGGAGCTGTTTTTT.

This chain uses TRBV20-1 with TRBJ2-3; D unclear. V was pared by 2 bases and J by 0 bases, with 9 bases between. The CDR3 is made up of 14 amino acids. Germline CDR1 and CDR2: DFQATT and SNEGSKA (reference sequence). The CDR3 nucleotides read TGCAGTGCTAGACCCGCTACTAGCACAGATACGCAGTATTTT. Translation: CSARPATSTDTQYF.

Comment on this clonotype: In this CDR3 the conserved last residue, phenylalanine or tryptophan, is missing, so a read error is likely. V and J are TRBV28 and TRBJ2-5, with TRBD1 identical over 7 bases. Losses at the gene ends were 5 bases for V and 5 bases for J; bases not matched to a gene: 5. Germline V gene lookup returns CDR1 MDHEN and CDR2 SYDVKM. This CDR3 region has 13 residues. The CDR3 DNA reads TGTGCCAGCAGTCCAGGGGGACGGGAGACCCAGTACCTC. It translates to CASSPGGRETQYL.

This clonotype has at least ten counts. The rearrangement uses TRBV28 and TRBJ1-2; D may be TRBD1 (5 bases). CDR1 is MDHEN and CDR2 is SYDVKM in the germline V gene. This CDR3 contains 14 residues. Deletions cut 3 bases from V and 4 bases from J, with 12 bases between. The CDR3 bases are TGTGCCAGCAGTTTGGGGCAGGGCTTCTATGGCTACACCTTC. Protein: CASSLGQGFYGYTF.

Concerning this clonotype: One end of the junction does not line up with germline, which may come from a read error. The chain combines TRBV7-3 with TRBJ2-3; D might be TRBD1 or TRBD2, each matching 5 bases. The length of the CDR3 is 13 residues. From germline, CDR1 is SGHTA and CDR2 FQGTGA. The CDR3 DNA follows: TGTGCCAGCCCCACTGGAGGCACAGGTACGCAGTATTTT. It codes for CASPTGGTGTQYF.

This chain links TRBV28 with TRBJ2-7; unclear D gene. V was cut by 4 bases and J by 5 bases, with 15 bases left in between. Germline loops: CDR1 MDHEN, CDR2 SYDVKM. CDR3 length: 14 residues. This CDR3 reads CASSSPDIGHEQYF. The CDR3 bases are TGTGCCAGCAGTTCTCCTGATATCGGGCACGAGCAGTACTTC.

A remark on this clonotype: A read error may explain this, as a much larger clone is one base away. The rearrangement joins TRBV28 to TRBJ1-5; tentatively, D is TRBD1 (5 bases). This CDR3 is built from 12 residues. Germline V gives CDR1 MDHEN, CDR2 SYDVKM. Trimming stripped 7 bases from V and 8 bases from J, with 12 bases between. CDR3 sequence (DNA): TGTGCCAGCATGGGCAACAGGAAGCCCCAGCATTTT. Translation: CASMGNRKPQHF.